This T cell receptor beta chain came from a study of blood T cell repertoires in COVID-19. Overall study: Material from acute and convalescent COVID-19 was sourced from the United States, Italy and Spain. Sample material is recorded as cDNA or gDNA derived from T cells, B-cell-depleted T cells, or PBMCs.

Generated by immunoSEQ multiplex PCR, the TCRdb table keeps only in-frame clones and is missing some. The sample holds some 230,000 clones; around 89% are singletons and the top ten take under 4%. Individuals drawn from 24 US areas were roughly 18 to 89 years old. Germline CDR1 is SGHNT and CDR2 is YYREEE (reference sequence). V dropped 4 bases and J dropped 9; count of bases not matched to a gene: 8. The CDR3 spans 15 residues. The sample holds a few counts of this clone. The origin of this receptor is a woman aged 18-29 years in a cohort exposed to, infected with or recovered from COVID-19 (not recorded which). The sample was PBMCs or T cells enriched from blood (not recorded which). The V call is TRBV5-4, the J call TRBJ1-6, with 9 bases fitting TRBD1. The chain's CDR3 is CASSPGDRAGSPLHF. CDR3 coding DNA: TGTGCCAGCAGCCCCGGGGACAGGGCAGGTTCACCCCTCCACTTT.